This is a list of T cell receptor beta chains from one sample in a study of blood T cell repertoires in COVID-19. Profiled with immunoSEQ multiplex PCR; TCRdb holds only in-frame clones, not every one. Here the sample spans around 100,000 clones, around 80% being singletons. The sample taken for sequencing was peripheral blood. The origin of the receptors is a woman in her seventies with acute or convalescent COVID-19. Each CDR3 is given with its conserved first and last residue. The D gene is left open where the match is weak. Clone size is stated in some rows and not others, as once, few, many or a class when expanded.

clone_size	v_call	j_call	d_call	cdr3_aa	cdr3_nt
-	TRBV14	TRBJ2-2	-	CASSRLRGTGELFF	TGTGCCAGCAGTCGTCTGCGAGGGACCGGGGAGCTGTTTTTT
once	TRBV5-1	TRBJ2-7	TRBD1	CASSLEQGEKQYF	TGCGCCAGCAGCTTGGAGCAGGGGGAAAAGCAGTACTTC
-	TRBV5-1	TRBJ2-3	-	CASSLIQGMDTQYF	TGCGCCAGCAGCTTGATTCAGGGGATGGATACGCAGTATTTT
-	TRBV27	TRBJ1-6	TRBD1	CASSFADRAVNSPLHF	TGTGCCAGCAGTTTCGCTGACAGGGCGGTGAATTCACCCCTCCACTTT
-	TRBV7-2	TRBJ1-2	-	CASSFLSTSLYGYTF	TGTGCCAGCAGCTTCCTTTCGACAAGTCTCTATGGCTACACCTTC
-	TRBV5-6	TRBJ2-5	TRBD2	CASSFRRLAGVGQETQYF	TGTGCCAGCAGCTTTAGGCGACTAGCGGGAGTGGGTCAGGAGACCCAGTACTTC
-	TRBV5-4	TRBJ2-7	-	CASSPDSRWNEQYF	TGTGCCAGCAGCCCCGACTCCCGCTGGAACGAGCAGTACTTC
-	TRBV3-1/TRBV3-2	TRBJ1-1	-	CASSERVTGEAFF	TGTGCCAGCAGCGAGAGAGTGACAGGCGAGGCTTTCTTT
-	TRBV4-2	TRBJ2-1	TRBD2	CASSHGLADYNEQFF	TGTGCCAGCAGCCATGGACTAGCGGACTACAATGAGCAGTTCTTC
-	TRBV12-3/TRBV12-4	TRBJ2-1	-	CASSLGTVNEQFF	TGTGCCAGCAGTTTGGGGACTGTCAATGAGCAGTTCTTC
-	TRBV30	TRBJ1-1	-	CAWRAGASVGEAFF	TGTGCCTGGAGAGCAGGGGCCTCGGTGGGCGAAGCTTTCTTT
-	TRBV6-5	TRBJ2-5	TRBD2	CASRRSLAEQETQYF	TGTGCCAGCAGACGATCCCTAGCGGAGCAAGAGACCCAGTACTTC
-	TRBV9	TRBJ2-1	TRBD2	CASSVEMGTSGAEQFF	TGTGCCAGCAGCGTAGAGATGGGGACTAGCGGGGCTGAGCAGTTCTTC
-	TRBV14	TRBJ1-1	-	CASSHPGTEAFF	TGTGCCAGCAGCCACCCGGGAACTGAAGCTTTCTTT
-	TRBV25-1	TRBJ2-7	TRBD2	CASSSWTSGVGVNEQYF	TGTGCCAGCAGTTCCTGGACTAGCGGGGTGGGGGTAAACGAGCAGTACTTC
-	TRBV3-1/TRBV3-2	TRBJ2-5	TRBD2	CASSSRGGRETQYF	TGTGCCAGCAGCTCCCGGGGGGGCCGCGAGACCCAGTACTTC
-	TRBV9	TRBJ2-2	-	CASSPQTGELFF	TGTGCCAGCAGCCCCCAAACCGGGGAGCTGTTTTTT
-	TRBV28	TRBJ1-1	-	CASIGGTRAFF	TGTGCCAGCATCGGGGGGACCCGGGCTTTCTTT
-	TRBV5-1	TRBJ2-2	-	CASSLTLNTGELFF	TGCGCCAGCAGTCTGACTTTAAACACCGGGGAGCTGTTTTTT
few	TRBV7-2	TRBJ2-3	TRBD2	CASSIGLAWDTQYF	TGTGCCAGCAGCATCGGACTAGCTTGGGATACGCAGTATTTT
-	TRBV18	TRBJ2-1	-	CASSPQQGSYNEQFF	TGTGCCAGCTCACCACAGCAGGGCTCCTACAATGAGCAGTTCTTC
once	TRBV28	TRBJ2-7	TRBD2	CASRLAGGGYEQYF	TGTGCCAGCAGGTTAGCGGGAGGGGGGTACGAGCAGTACTTC
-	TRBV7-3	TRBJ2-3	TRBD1	CASSLGGTGGDTQYF	TGTGCCAGCAGCTTAGGCGGGACAGGGGGAGATACGCAGTATTTT
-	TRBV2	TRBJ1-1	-	CASSERTEAFF	TGTGCCAGCAGTGAGAGGACTGAAGCTTTCTTT
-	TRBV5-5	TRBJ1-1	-	CASSSYDSLNTEAFF	TGTGCCAGCAGCTCTTACGACAGTTTGAACACTGAAGCTTTCTTT